The clone carrying this T cell receptor (beta chain) was found many times. The data are from a study of human T cells and chemical hapten exposure. On the study more broadly: In the roughly 24-week study, patients were dosed weekly with diphenylcyclopropenone on the scalp throughout.

TCRdb re-called the RACE reads through MiXCR, storing one row per CDR3 protein. The table lists 120,000 or so distinct CDR3 sequences, over 9% of them singletons. Described time point: patch test 3, about 24 weeks after DPC sensitization. Treatment denoted: therapeutic diphenylcyclopropenone sensitization with weekly scalp DPC. From whole blood left unfractionated, total RNA was extracted. The CDR3 covers 14 residues. Germline V gives CDR1 SEHNR, CDR2 FQNEAQ (reference sequence). V was shortened by 1 base and J by 2 bases, with 8 bases between the two germline ends. This receptor was identified in a woman aged 50 to 60 with alopecia areata. Some clones in this sample may be carry-over from other donors' samples. The rearrangement joins TRBV7-9 to TRBJ1-2, with D possibly being TRBD1 (5 bases). The sample here was whole blood, taken in connection with sensitization to the hapten diphenylcyclopropenone (DPC). The DNA of the CDR3 is TGTGCCAGCAGCTTAGGAGGGACGAACTATGGCTACACCTTC. This encodes CASSLGGTNYGYTF.